Listed below are T cell receptor beta chains from one sample, sequenced in a study of cytomegalovirus exposure and HLA in healthy donors. Assay: immunoSEQ multiplex PCR; the TCRdb copy retains only in-frame clones and omits some. This sample's table has approximately 58,000 clones. The material sequenced was PBMCs. These receptors all stem from a woman aged 45-65 years in good health and CMV-seropositive. Each CDR3 is given with its conserved first and last residue. D genes are given only for firm matches.

-	TRBV7-2	TRBJ2-1	CASSLGGRRWAYNEQFF	TGTGCCAGCAGCTTAGGGGGCCGACGATGGGCTTACAATGAGCAGTTCTTC
-	TRBV7-7	TRBJ2-5	CASGHSQETQYF	TGTGCCAGCGGCCACAGCCAAGAGACCCAGTACTTC
-	TRBV6-6	TRBJ1-2	CASKLDSNNYGYTF	TGTGCCAGCAAGTTGGACAGTAATAACTATGGCTACACCTTC
TRBD2	TRBV18	TRBJ2-7	CASSPGALLADEQYF	TGTGCCAGCTCACCTGGGGCCCTACTAGCGGACGAGCAGTACTTC
TRBD1	TRBV18	TRBJ1-3	CASSSDRVPGNTIYF	TGTGCCAGCTCATCCGACAGGGTACCAGGAAACACCATATATTTT
TRBD2	TRBV2	TRBJ2-2	CASSEGTSGGNTGELFF	TGTGCCAGCAGTGAGGGGACTAGCGGGGGGAACACCGGGGAGCTGTTTTTT
-	TRBV14	TRBJ2-3	CASSQALTVTDTQYF	TGTGCCAGCAGCCAGGCCCTGACAGTCACAGATACGCAGTATTTT
TRBD1	TRBV5-5	TRBJ1-1	CASSLGTTGRRNTEAFF	TGTGCCAGCAGCTTGGGAACGACAGGGCGAAGGAACACTGAAGCTTTCTTT
-	TRBV7-9	TRBJ1-1	CASSLEGQVRF	TGTGCCAGCAGCTTAGAAGGCCAGGTTCGTTTT
-	TRBV9	TRBJ1-3	CASSGRTAGNTIYF	TGTGCCAGCAGCGGTAGGACAGCTGGAAACACCATATATTTT
-	TRBV4-1	TRBJ1-4	CASSQPYRATNEKLFF	TGCGCCAGCAGCCAACCCTACAGGGCAACTAATGAAAAACTGTTTTTT
-	TRBV5-1	TRBJ1-1	CASSLEAMNTEAFF	TGCGCCAGCAGCTTGGAAGCGATGAACACTGAAGCTTTCTTT
TRBD2	TRBV7-9	TRBJ2-3	CASSVSGRAEDTQYF	TGTGCCAGCAGCGTTAGCGGGAGGGCTGAAGATACGCAGTATTTT
TRBD1	TRBV5-4	TRBJ1-2	CASSRGGTGTTYGYTF	TGTGCCAGCAGCCGGGGGGGGACAGGGACGACCTATGGCTACACCTTC
-	TRBV6-4	TRBJ1-2	CASRGYNGGYTF	TGTGCCAGCAGGGGCTACAATGGAGGCTACACCTTC
-	TRBV15	TRBJ2-7	CATSRDGAHEQYF	TGTGCCACCAGCAGAGATGGGGCCCACGAGCAGTACTTC
TRBD2	TRBV29-1	TRBJ2-1	CSSWTSGRRNEQFF	TGCAGCTCCTGGACTAGCGGGAGACGCAATGAGCAGTTCTTC
TRBD1	TRBV10-3	TRBJ1-5	CAISSRGQGLDQPQHF	TGTGCCATCAGTTCCCGGGGACAGGGATTGGATCAGCCCCAGCATTTT
-	TRBV5-1	TRBJ1-2	CASSLDRPYYGYTF	TGCGCCAGCAGCCTGGACAGACCGTACTATGGCTACACCTTC
-	TRBV9	TRBJ1-2	CASSATLTGYGYTF	TGTGCCAGCAGCGCTACCTTGACAGGCTATGGCTACACCTTC